The 2 T cell receptor beta chains given below trace back to one sample, sequenced in a study of blood T cell repertoires in COVID-19. Libraries were prepared by immunoSEQ multiplex PCR; TCRdb keeps only in-frame clonotypes and omits some of them. The data show some 200,000 clones, around 80% seen once. Sequenced sample: peripheral blood. The receptor source for this set is a woman in her twenties or thirties with COVID-19, enrolled during active disease.

This clone was seen just once. The chain combines TRBV6-2 or TRBV6-3 with TRBJ2-2; 9 bases are shared with TRBD2. CDR1 MNHEY and CDR2 SVGEGT come from the germline V gene. V shed 2 bases, J shed 6 bases, and the junction held 7 bases outside the gene matches. The CDR3 covers 16 residues. The CDR3 coding sequence is TGTGCCAGCAGTTACCCTAGCGGGGATACCCCCGGGGAGCTGTTTTTT. Translated, it gives CASSYPSGDTPGELFF.

The chain has TRBV19 and TRBJ2-1, with D possibly being TRBD1 (5 bases). Per germline, CDR1 LNHDA and CDR2 SQIVND (reference sequence). Trimming took off 6 bases at V and 0 bases at J, with 9 bases between the two ends. This CDR3 has 14 residues. The CDR3 loop reads CASRGPYSYNEQFF. Here the CDR3 DNA reads TGTGCCAGTAGGGGGCCCTACTCCTACAATGAGCAGTTCTTC.